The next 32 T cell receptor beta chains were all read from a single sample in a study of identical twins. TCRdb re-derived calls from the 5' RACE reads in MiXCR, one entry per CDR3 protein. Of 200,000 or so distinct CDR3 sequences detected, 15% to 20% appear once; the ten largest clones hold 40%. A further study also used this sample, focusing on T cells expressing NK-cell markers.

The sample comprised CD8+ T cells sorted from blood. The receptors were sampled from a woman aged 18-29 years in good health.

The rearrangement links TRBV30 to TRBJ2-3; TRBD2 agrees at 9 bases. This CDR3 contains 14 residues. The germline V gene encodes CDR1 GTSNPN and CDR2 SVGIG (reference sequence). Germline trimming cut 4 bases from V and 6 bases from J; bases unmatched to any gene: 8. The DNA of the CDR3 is TGTGCCTGGACTGGGGAGCGGGAGGTGGATACGCAGTATTTT. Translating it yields CAWTGEREVDTQYF.

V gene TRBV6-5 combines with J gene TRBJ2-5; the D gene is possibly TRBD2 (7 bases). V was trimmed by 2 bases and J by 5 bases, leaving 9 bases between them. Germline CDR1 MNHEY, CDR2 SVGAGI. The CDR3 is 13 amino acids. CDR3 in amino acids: CASSYGGAETQYF. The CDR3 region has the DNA TGTGCCAGCAGTTACGGGGGGGCCGAGACCCAGTACTTC.

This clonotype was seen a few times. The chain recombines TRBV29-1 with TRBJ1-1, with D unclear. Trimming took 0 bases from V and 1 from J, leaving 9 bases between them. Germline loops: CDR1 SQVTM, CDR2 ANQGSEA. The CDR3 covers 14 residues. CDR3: CSVEDYDGNTEAFF. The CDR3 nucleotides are TGCAGCGTTGAAGATTATGACGGGAACACTGAAGCTTTCTTT.

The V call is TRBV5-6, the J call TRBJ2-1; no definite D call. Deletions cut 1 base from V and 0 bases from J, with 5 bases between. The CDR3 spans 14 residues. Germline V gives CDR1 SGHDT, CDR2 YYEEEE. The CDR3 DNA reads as TGTGCCAGCAGCTTGTATAGCTCCTACAATGAGCAGTTCTTC. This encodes CASSLYSSYNEQFF.

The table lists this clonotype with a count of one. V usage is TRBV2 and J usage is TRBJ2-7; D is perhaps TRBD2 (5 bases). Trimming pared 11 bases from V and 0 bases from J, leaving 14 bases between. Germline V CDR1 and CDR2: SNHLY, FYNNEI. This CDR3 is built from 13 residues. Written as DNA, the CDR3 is TGTGCCGGTACCCCAGCGGCCTCCTACGAGCAGTACTTC. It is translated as CAGTPAASYEQYF. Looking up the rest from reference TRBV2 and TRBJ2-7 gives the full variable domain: EPEVTQTPSHQVTQMGQEVILRCVPISNHLYFYWYRQILGQKVEFLVSFYNNEISEKSEIFDDQFSVERPDGSNFTLKIRSTKLEDSAMYFCAGTPAASYEQYFGPGTRLTVT.

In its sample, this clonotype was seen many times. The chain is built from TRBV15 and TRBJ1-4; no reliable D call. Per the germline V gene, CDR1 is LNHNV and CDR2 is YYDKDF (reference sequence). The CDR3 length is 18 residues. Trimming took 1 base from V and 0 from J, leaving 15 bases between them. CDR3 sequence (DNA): TGTGCCACCAGCAGAGGCGGGTACCATTTTGCAACTAATGAAAAACTGTTTTTT. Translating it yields CATSRGGYHFATNEKLFF. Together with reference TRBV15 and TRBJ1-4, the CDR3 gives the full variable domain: DAMVIQNPRYQVTQFGKPVTLSCSQTLNHNVMYWYQQKSSQAPKLLFHYYDKDFNNEADTPDNFQSRRPNTSFCFLDIRSPGLGDTAMYLCATSRGGYHFATNEKLFFGSGTQLSVL.

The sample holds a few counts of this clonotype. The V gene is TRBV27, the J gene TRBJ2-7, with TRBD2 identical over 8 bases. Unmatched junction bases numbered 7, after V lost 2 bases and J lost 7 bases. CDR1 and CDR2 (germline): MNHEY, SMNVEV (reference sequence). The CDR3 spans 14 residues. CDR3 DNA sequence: TGTGCCAGCAGTTTAGGAGCGGGAGTTGAAGAGCAGTACTTC. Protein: CASSLGAGVEEQYF.

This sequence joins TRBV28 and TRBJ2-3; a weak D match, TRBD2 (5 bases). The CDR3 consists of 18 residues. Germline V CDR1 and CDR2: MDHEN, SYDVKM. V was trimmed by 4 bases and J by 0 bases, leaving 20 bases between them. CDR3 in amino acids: CASSSKVLVAGSTDTQYF. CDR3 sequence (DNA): TGTGCCAGCAGTTCGAAAGTTTTGGTGGCGGGTAGCACAGATACGCAGTATTTT. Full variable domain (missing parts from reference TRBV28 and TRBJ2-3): DVKVTQSSRYLVKRTGEKVFLECVQDMDHENMFWYRQDPGLGLRLIYFSYDVKMKEKGDIPEGYSVSREKKERFSLILESASTNQTSMYLCASSSKVLVAGSTDTQYFGPGTRLTVL.

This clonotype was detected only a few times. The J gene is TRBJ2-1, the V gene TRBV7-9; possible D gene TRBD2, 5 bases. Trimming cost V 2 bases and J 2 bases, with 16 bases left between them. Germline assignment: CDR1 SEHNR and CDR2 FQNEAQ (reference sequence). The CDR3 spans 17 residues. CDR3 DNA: TGTGCCAGCAGCTTACTGGGGAGTCAGGAGGCCTACAATGAGCAGTTCTTC. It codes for CASSLLGSQEAYNEQFF.

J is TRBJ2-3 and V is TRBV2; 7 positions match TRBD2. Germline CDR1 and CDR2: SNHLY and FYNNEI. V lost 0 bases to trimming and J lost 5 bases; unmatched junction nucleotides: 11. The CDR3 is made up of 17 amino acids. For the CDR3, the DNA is TGTGCCAGCAGTGAAGCGGGCGGGGCGGCTAGCGGAGATACGCAGTATTTT. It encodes CASSEAGGAASGDTQYF. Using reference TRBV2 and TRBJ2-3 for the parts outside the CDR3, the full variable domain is EPEVTQTPSHQVTQMGQEVILRCVPISNHLYFYWYRQILGQKVEFLVSFYNNEISEKSEIFDDQFSVERPDGSNFTLKIRSTKLEDSAMYFCASSEAGGAASGDTQYFGPGTRLTVL.

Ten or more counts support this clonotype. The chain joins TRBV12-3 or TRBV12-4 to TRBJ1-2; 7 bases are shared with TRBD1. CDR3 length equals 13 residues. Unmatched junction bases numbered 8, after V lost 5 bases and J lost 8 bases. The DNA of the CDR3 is TGTGCCAGCAGTCCTTCGACAGGGCGAGGCTACACCTTC. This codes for CASSPSTGRGYTF.

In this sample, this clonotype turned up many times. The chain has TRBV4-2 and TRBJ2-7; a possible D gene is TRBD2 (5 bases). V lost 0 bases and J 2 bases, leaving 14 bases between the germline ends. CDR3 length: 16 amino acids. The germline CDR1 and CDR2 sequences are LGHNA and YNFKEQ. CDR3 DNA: TGTGCCAGCAGCCAAGAGCGGAGCGGTGATACCTACGAGCAGTACTTC. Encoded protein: CASSQERSGDTYEQYF.

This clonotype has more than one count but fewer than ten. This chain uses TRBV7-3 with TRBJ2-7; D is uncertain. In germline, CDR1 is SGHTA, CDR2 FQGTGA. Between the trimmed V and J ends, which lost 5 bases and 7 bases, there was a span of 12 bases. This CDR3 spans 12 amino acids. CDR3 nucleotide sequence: TGTGCCAGCAGCCCCTCTTTGGGGGAGCAGTACTTC. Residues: CASSPSLGEQYF.

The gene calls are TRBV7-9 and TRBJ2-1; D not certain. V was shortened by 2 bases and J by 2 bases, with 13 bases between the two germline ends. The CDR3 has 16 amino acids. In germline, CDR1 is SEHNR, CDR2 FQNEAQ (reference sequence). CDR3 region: CASSLPPADTYNEQFF. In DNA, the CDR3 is TGTGCCAGCAGCTTACCCCCGGCAGACACCTACAATGAGCAGTTCTTC.

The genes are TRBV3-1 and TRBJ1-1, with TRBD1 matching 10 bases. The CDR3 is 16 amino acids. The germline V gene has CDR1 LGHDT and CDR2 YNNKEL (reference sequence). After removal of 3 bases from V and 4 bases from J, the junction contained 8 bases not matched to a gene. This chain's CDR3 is CASSHPPGQGLTEAFF. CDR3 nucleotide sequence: TGTGCCAGCAGCCATCCACCGGGACAGGGGCTCACTGAAGCTTTCTTT. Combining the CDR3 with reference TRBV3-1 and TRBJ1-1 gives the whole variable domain DTAVSQTPKYLVTQMGNDKSIKCEQNLGHDTMYWYKQDSKKFLKIMFSYNNKELIINETVPNRFSPKSPDKAHLNLHINSLELGDSAVYFCASSHPPGQGLTEAFFGQGTRLTVV.

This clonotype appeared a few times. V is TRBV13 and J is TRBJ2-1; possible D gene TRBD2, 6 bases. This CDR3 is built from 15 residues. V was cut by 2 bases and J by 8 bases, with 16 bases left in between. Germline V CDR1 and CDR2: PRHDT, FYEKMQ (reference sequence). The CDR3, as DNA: TGTGCCAGCAGCTTAATTCTAGCGTGGGGCCATGAGCAGTTCTTC. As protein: CASSLILAWGHEQFF. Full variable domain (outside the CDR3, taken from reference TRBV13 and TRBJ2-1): AAGVIQSPRHLIKEKRETATLKCYPIPRHDTVYWYQQGPGQDPQFLISFYEKMQSDKGSIPDRFSAQQFSDYHSELNMSSLELGDSALYFCASSLILAWGHEQFFGPGTRLTVL.

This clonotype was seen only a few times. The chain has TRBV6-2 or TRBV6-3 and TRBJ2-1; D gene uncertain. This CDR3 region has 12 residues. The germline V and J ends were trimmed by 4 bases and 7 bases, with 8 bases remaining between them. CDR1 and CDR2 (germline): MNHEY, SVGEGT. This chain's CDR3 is CASSLTPNEQFF. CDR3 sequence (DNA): TGTGCCAGCAGTTTGACACCGAATGAGCAGTTCTTC.

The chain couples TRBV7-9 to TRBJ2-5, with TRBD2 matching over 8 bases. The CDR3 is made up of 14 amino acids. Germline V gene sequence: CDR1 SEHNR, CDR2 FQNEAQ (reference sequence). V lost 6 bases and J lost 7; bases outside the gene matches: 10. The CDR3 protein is CASRERGLAGTQYF. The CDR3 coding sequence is TGTGCCAGCAGGGAGCGGGGGCTGGCCGGGACCCAGTACTTC.

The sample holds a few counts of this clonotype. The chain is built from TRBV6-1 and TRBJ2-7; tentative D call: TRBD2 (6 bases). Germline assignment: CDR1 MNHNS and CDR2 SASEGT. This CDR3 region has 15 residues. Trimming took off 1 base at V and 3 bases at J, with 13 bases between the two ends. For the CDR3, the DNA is TGTGCCAGCAGTGAAGGCGGAGGGGCCGGCTACGAGCAGTACTTC. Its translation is CASSEGGGAGYEQYF.

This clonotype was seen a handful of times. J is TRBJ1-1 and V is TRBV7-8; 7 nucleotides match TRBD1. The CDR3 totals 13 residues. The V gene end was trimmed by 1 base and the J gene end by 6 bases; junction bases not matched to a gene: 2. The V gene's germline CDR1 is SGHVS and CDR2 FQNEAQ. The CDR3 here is CASSLGRGSEAFF. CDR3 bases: TGTGCCAGCAGCTTAGGCAGGGGGTCTGAAGCTTTCTTT.

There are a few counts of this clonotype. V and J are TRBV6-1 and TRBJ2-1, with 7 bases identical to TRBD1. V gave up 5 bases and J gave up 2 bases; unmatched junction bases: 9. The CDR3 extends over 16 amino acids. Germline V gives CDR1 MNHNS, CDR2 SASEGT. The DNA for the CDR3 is TGTGCCAGCAGTCTTACAGGGGAAGGGCCCTACAATGAGCAGTTCTTC. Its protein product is CASSLTGEGPYNEQFF.

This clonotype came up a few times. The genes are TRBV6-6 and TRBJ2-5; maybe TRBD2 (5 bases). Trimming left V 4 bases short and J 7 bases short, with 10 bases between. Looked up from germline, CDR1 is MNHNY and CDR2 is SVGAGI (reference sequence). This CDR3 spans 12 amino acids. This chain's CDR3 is CASSSREGTQYF. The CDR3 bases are TGTGCCAGCAGTTCGCGTGAGGGGACCCAGTACTTC.

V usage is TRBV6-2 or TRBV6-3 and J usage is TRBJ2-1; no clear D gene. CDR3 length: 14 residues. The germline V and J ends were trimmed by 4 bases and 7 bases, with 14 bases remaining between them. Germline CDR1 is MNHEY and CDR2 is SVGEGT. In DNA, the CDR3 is TGTGCCAGCAGTTCCACGACCTACCGTAATGAGCAGTTCTTC. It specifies CASSSTTYRNEQFF.

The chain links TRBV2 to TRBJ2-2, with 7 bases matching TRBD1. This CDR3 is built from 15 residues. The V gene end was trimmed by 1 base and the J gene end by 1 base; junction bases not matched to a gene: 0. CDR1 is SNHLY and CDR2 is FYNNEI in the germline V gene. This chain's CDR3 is CASSEGTGNTGELFF. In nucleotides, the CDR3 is TGTGCCAGCAGTGAAGGGACAGGGAACACCGGGGAGCTGTTTTTT.

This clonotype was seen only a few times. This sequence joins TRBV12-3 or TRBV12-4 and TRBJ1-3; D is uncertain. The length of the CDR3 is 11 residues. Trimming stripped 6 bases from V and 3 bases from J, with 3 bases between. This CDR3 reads CASRGGNTIYF. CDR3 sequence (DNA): TGTGCCAGCAGGGGTGGAAACACCATATATTTT.

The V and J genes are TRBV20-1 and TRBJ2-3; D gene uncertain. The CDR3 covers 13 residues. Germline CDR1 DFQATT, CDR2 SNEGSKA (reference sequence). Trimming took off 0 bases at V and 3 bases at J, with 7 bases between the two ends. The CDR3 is CSARDYRTDTQYF. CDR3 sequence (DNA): TGCAGTGCTAGAGATTACCGGACAGATACGCAGTATTTT.

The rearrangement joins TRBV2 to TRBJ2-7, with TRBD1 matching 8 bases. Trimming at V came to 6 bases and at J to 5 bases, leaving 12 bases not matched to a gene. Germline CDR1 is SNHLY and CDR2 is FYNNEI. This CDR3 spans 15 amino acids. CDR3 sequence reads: CASRTGARSLDEQYF. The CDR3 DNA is TGTGCCAGCAGGACAGGGGCCCGAAGCCTGGACGAGCAGTACTTC.

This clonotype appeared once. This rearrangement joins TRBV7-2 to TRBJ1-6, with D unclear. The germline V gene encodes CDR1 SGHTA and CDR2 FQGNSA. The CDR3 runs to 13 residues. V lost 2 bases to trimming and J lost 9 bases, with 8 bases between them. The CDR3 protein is CASSLRKVSPLHF. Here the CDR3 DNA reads TGTGCCAGCAGCTTAAGGAAGGTTTCACCCCTCCACTTT.

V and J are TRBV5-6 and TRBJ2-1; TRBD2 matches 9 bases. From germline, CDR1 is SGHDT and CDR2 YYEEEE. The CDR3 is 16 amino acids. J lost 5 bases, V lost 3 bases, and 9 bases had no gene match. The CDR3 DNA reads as TGTGCCAGCAGCTACCCGGGACTAGCAGTTAACAATGAGCAGTTCTTC. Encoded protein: CASSYPGLAVNNEQFF.

The CDR3 region is CSASRERETDTQYF. The CDR3 DNA is TGCAGTGCCAGTCGAGAGCGGGAGACAGATACGCAGTATTTT. This chain uses TRBV20-1 with TRBJ2-3, with 8 bases matching TRBD2. CDR1 is DFQATT and CDR2 is SNEGSKA in the germline V gene (reference sequence). This CDR3 is 14 amino acids long. The trim removed 6 bases at V and 3 bases at J, leaving 8 bases unmatched.

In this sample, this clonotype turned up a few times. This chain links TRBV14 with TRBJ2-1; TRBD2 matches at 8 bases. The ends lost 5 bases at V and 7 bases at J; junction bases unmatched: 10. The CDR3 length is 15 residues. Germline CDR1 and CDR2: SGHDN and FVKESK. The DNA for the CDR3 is TGTGCCAGCAGCTACGGGACTAGGAGGGAGAATGAGCAGTTCTTC. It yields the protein CASSYGTRRENEQFF.

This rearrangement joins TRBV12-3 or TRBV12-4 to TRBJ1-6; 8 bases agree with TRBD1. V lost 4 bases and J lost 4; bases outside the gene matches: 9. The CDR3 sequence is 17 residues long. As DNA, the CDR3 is TGTGCCAGCAGTTCCGCGGACAGGGACCCTTATAATTCACCCCTCCACTTT. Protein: CASSSADRDPYNSPLHF.